A selection of T cell receptor beta chains follows, all from one sample in a study of blood T cells in healthy people across ages. TCRdb reanalysed the 5' RACE reads using MiXCR and keeps one entry per CDR3 protein. This table holds about 680,000 distinct CDR3 sequences, about 52% found once. The sequenced sample consisted of blood. The origin of the receptors is a woman aged 55-69 years in good health. The conserved cysteine and the conserved F or W are not part of the CDR3 here. The D gene is left open where the match is weak.

D gene: .; V gene: TRBV7-3; CDR3 protein: ASSARLYNERF
D gene: TRBD2; V gene: TRBV20-1; CDR3 protein: SAIRFGNSQRESLKLSTDTQY
D gene: .; V gene: TRBV12-3/TRBV12-4; CDR3 protein: ASSAGTAYGYT
D gene: .; V gene: TRBV12-3/TRBV12-4; CDR3 protein: ASSPWGRNEQY
D gene: .; V gene: TRBV20-1; CDR3 protein: SARATGNSPLH
D gene: .; V gene: TRBV4-3; CDR3 protein: ASSQDREPPTEAF
D gene: .; V gene: TRBV28; CDR3 protein: ASSFIEYGYT
D gene: .; V gene: TRBV20-1; CDR3 protein: SATRENEQF
D gene: TRBD2; V gene: TRBV4-2; CDR3 protein: ASSQVGGAGGPMYEQY
D gene: .; V gene: TRBV3-1; CDR3 protein: ASSHHVMNTEAF
D gene: TRBD1; V gene: TRBV15; CDR3 protein: ATSRFSPGQGVGYT
D gene: .; V gene: TRBV7-2; CDR3 protein: ASSPPARGTEAF
D gene: .; V gene: TRBV11-2; CDR3 protein: ASSLPGSVSNEQY
D gene: .; V gene: TRBV3-1; CDR3 protein: ASSQEIYTQY